This TCR beta chain was documented in a study of cytomegalovirus exposure and HLA in healthy donors. Study conclusions and caveats: A further, later analysis showed that HLA-associated TCR beta chains (compared with equally common others) were more clonally expanded.

CDR1 ENHRY and CDR2 SYGVKD come from the germline V gene. Trimming pared 10 bases from V and 1 base from J, leaving 14 bases between. This CDR3 has 14 amino acids. On this clone: The antigen remains undetermined.

PCR used 60 Vbeta primers and 13 Jbeta primers. Libraries were prepared by immunoSEQ multiplex PCR; TCRdb keeps only in-frame clonotypes and omits some of them. The sample consists of 100,000 or so clones, roughly 80% of them appearing once. The donors (healthy individuals) were bone marrow donors. The source of this sequence is a female donor in good health and CMV-seronegative. The chain couples TRBV10-3 to TRBJ2-1; D is perhaps TRBD1 (5 bases). Sequencing input: PBMCs. The CDR3 sequence is CATFREGSYNEQFF. The DNA for the CDR3 is TGTGCCACCTTCAGGGAAGGGTCCTACAATGAGCAGTTCTTC.